The TCR beta chain under discussion was sequenced for a study of CD8 T cells in Susac syndrome. The CDR3 runs to 11 residues. Germline V gene data show CDR1 as DFQATT and CDR2 as SNEGSKA (reference sequence). J was trimmed by 7 bases and V by 5 bases; bases with no gene match: 5. Negative isolation yielded the CD8+ and CD4+ T cells, while FACS enriched the TEMRA cells. To note about this clonotype: Its antigen is currently unknown.

Regarding the study as a whole: It was acknowledged by the study that relatively few individuals were included in its TCR sequencing and HLA analysis.

Roughly 0.45 to 1 ug RNA was reverse transcribed with random hexamers. Amplification of TCR beta CDR3 by immunoSEQ multiplex PCR spanned 54 Vbeta and 13 Jbeta. From the immunoSEQ multiplex PCR reads, TCRdb called clonotypes with MiXCR, one entry per CDR3 protein. The sample includes some 150,000 distinct CDR3 sequences, roughly 95% of them seen just once. The receptor was isolated from a human donor in good health. The chain joins TRBV20-1 to TRBJ2-7; 7 bases map to TRBD1. The sample comprised CD4+ T cells from PBMCs. The CDR3 is CSALGQAEQYF. The CDR3 DNA follows: TGCAGTGCTCTTGGACAGGCGGAGCAGTACTTC.